The 28 T cell receptor beta chains below all came from one sample that was sequenced in a study of graft-versus-host responses after intestinal transplantation. Here immunoSEQ multiplex PCR was the method, and the copy in TCRdb shows in-frame clones only, minus some. The sample lists around 18,000 clones, around 95% occurring once. Sequenced here: PBMCs, sampled 23 days after intestinal transplant. The source of these receptors is a human patient who received an intestinal transplant, so some T cells may come from the graft donor.

This clone has only one observation. This chain links TRBV5-6 with TRBJ2-7; TRBD1 matches at 11 bases. Losses at the gene ends were 0 bases for V and 3 bases for J; bases not matched to a gene: 2. CDR3 length: 15 residues. Germline CDR1 is SGHDT and CDR2 is YYEEEE. CDR3 bases: TGTGCCAGCAGCTTGGGGACAGGGGGCATCTACGAGCAGTACTTC. It codes for CASSLGTGGIYEQYF.

V usage is TRBV5-4 and J usage is TRBJ1-1; unclear D gene. The CDR3 sequence is 13 residues long. CDR1 and CDR2 (germline): SGHNT, YYREEE (reference sequence). Trimming stripped 1 base from V and 2 bases from J, with 6 bases between. The CDR3 sequence: CASSLHGNTEAFF. The CDR3 DNA is TGTGCCAGCAGCTTGCATGGCAACACTGAAGCTTTCTTT.

This chain joins TRBV27 and TRBJ1-4, with D unresolved. From germline, CDR1 is MNHEY and CDR2 SMNVEV (reference sequence). This CDR3 spans 14 amino acids. Between the trimmed V and J ends, which lost 5 bases and 8 bases, there was a span of 15 bases. CDR3 DNA sequence: TGTGCCAGCAGTGCACCGGGGTTCAGAGAAAAACTGTTTTTT. This encodes CASSAPGFREKLFF.

The chain combines TRBV6-1 with TRBJ2-2, with no clear D. The CDR3 length is 13 residues. V lost 9 bases to trimming and J lost 7 bases, with 15 bases between them. CDR1 is MNHNS, CDR2 SASEGT, per germline. The CDR3 DNA is TGTGCCAGTTTCCGAAAAATGGGCGGGGAGCTGTTTTTT. Residues: CASFRKMGGELFF.

V usage is TRBV29-1 and J usage is TRBJ2-1; 8 bases match TRBD2. The CDR3 runs to 16 residues. V gave up 1 base and J gave up 4 bases; unmatched junction bases: 9. Germline assignment: CDR1 SQVTM and CDR2 ANQGSEA. The CDR3 loop reads CSVEVGSGTHYNEQFF. The CDR3 bases are TGCAGCGTTGAAGTGGGTAGCGGGACTCATTACAATGAGCAGTTCTTC.

The chain employs TRBV7-2 and TRBJ2-7; 14 bases line up with TRBD2. The germline V gene encodes CDR1 SGHTA and CDR2 FQGNSA. V lost 4 bases to trimming and J lost 4 bases; unmatched junction nucleotides: 0. This CDR3 contains 14 residues. The CDR3 loop reads CASSWTSGRYEQYF. The CDR3 DNA reads TGTGCCAGCAGCTGGACTAGCGGGAGGTACGAGCAGTACTTC.

This chain links TRBV7-8 with TRBJ1-6, with 7 bases identical to TRBD1. V shed 1 base and J 7 bases; nucleotides not matched to a gene: 16. CDR3 length equals 19 residues. The germline V gene encodes CDR1 SGHVS and CDR2 FQNEAQ. CDR3 protein: CASSLGGGGPDWMNSPLHF. The CDR3 region has the DNA TGTGCCAGCAGCTTAGGAGGGGGCGGTCCAGACTGGATGAATTCACCCCTCCACTTT. Full variable domain (remainder filled in from reference TRBV7-8 and TRBJ1-6): GAGVSQSPRYKVAKRGQDVALRCDPISGHVSLFWYQQALGQGPEFLTYFQNEAQLDKSGLPSDRFFAERPEGSVSTLKIQRTQQEDSAVYLCASSLGGGGPDWMNSPLHFGNGTRLTVT.

The chain couples TRBV10-1 to TRBJ2-4, with D perhaps TRBD1 (6 bases). This CDR3 has 16 residues. Per germline, CDR1 WNHNN and CDR2 SYGVQD (reference sequence). The ends were cut back, 0 bases at V and 0 bases at J, with 9 bases in the middle. This CDR3 reads CASSESGTSAKNIQYF. The CDR3 DNA follows: TGCGCCAGCAGTGAGTCGGGGACATCAGCCAAAAACATTCAGTACTTC.

The chain couples TRBV21-1 to TRBJ1-4. TRBV21-1 is reported as a pseudogene. The CDR3 loop spans 18 amino acids. The CDR3 loop is CASSWEIATRCHNEKLFF. The CDR3 bases are TGTGCCAGCAGCTGGGAGATAGCTACAAGGTGCCATAATGAAAAACTGTTTTTT.

The rearrangement joins TRBV12-1 to TRBJ2-2; TRBD1 was called by the table and not checked on the DNA. TRBV12-1 has pseudogene status. The CDR3 length is 19 residues. Written as DNA, the CDR3 is TGTGCCAGCAGCCCGTCGCCAAACAGGGGAACAGAGGACACCGGGGAGCTGTTTTTT. It is translated as CASSPSPNRGTEDTGELFF.

The rearrangement joins TRBV10-3 to TRBJ2-1; 8 bases align to TRBD2. The V and J ends lost 2 bases and 4 bases, in that order; junction bases with no gene match: 4. Germline values: CDR1 ENHRY, CDR2 SYGVKD. The CDR3 consists of 15 residues. The CDR3 DNA follows: TGTGCCATCAGTGAGACGGGAGGGCCTTACAATGAGCAGTTCTTC. Its protein product is CAISETGGPYNEQFF.

This clone was observed once. J is TRBJ2-1 and V is TRBV4-3, with 11 bases lining up with TRBD2. The CDR3 runs to 15 residues. Germline values: CDR1 LGHNA, CDR2 YSLEER. V gave up 5 bases and J gave up 10 bases; unmatched junction bases: 10. CDR3 region: CASSTRLAGKGEQFF. Here the CDR3 DNA reads TGCGCCAGCAGCACCCGACTAGCGGGAAAAGGGGAGCAGTTCTTC.

The chain joins TRBV6-1 to TRBJ2-3; 12 bases are a match to TRBD2. With V trimmed by 4 bases and J by 6 bases, 8 bases remained unmatched. The CDR3 extends over 16 amino acids. Germline assignment: CDR1 MNHNS and CDR2 SASEGT. In DNA, the CDR3 is TGTGCCAGCAGTGTGCGACTAGCGGGAGTGGAGGATACGCAGTATTTT. Translation: CASSVRLAGVEDTQYF.

The chain links TRBV29-1 to TRBJ2-2; D is perhaps TRBD1 (7 bases). Germline V gene sequence: CDR1 SQVTM, CDR2 ANQGSEA. V was clipped by 3 bases and J by 5 bases, with 13 bases between them. This CDR3 is built from 14 residues. As DNA, the CDR3 is TGCAGCGTTGACGAGGGGGCGGGGACCGGGGAGCTGTTTTTT. Its protein product is CSVDEGAGTGELFF.

The chain couples TRBV4-1 to TRBJ2-7; TRBD1 might be the D (5 bases). The germline CDR1 and CDR2 sequences are MGHRA and YSYEKL. With 1 base removed from V and 2 bases from J, the gap between germline ends came to 6 bases. The CDR3 is made up of 13 amino acids. For the CDR3, the DNA is TGCGCCAGCAGCCAAGGCAGGGCCTACGAGCAGTACTTC. Translating gives CASSQGRAYEQYF.

The chain links TRBV13 to TRBJ2-7; 8 bases align to TRBD1. Looked up from germline, CDR1 is PRHDT and CDR2 is FYEKMQ (reference sequence). CDR3 size: 16 residues. V shed 5 bases and J 0 bases; nucleotides not matched to a gene: 9. CDR3 bases: TGTGCCAGCAGCGCTTCCGGGACAGGTGGCTCCTACGAGCAGTACTTC. Translating it yields CASSASGTGGSYEQYF.

The chain couples TRBV2 to TRBJ1-4; weak D call: TRBD1 (5 bases). There are 15 residues in the CDR3. Looked up from germline, CDR1 is SNHLY and CDR2 is FYNNEI. Deletions cut 2 bases from V and 11 bases from J, with 18 bases between. The CDR3 is CASSELAGRTKKLFF. The CDR3, as DNA: TGTGCCAGCAGTGAATTGGCAGGGCGCACGAAGAAACTGTTTTTT. Combining the CDR3 with reference TRBV2 and TRBJ1-4 gives the whole variable domain EPEVTQTPSHQVTQMGQEVILRCVPISNHLYFYWYRQILGQKVEFLVSFYNNEISEKSEIFDDQFSVERPDGSNFTLKIRSTKLEDSAMYFCASSELAGRTKKLFFGSGTQLSVL.

The V gene is TRBV7-9, the J gene TRBJ2-5; 14 positions match TRBD2. The germline CDR1 and CDR2 sequences are SEHNR and FQNEAQ (reference sequence). The CDR3 spans 15 residues. Trimming at V came to 4 bases and at J to 4 bases, leaving 2 bases not matched to a gene. CDR3 amino acids: CASSSGTSGRETQYF. CDR3 DNA: TGTGCCAGCAGCTCCGGGACTAGCGGGAGAGAGACCCAGTACTTC.

This clone occurred once. The rearrangement uses TRBV11-2 and TRBJ2-1; TRBD1 might be the D (6 bases). V dropped 1 base and J dropped 2 bases, with 9 bases sitting between them. CDR1 is SGHAT, CDR2 FQNNGV, per germline. The CDR3 extends over 15 amino acids. CDR3 bases: TGTGCCAGCAGCTTAGTTGAGGGGGCCTACAATGAGCAGTTCTTC. Its translation: CASSLVEGAYNEQFF.

The CDR3 spells CASSQNSLGTGGIWTGTSYEQYF. The CDR3 nucleotides are TGTGCCAGCAGCCAAAATAGTCTGGGAACTGGGGGGATTTGGACGGGGACTTCCTACGAGCAGTACTTC. V is TRBV14 and J is TRBJ2-7; tentative D call: TRBD2 (6 bases). The CDR3 sequence is 23 residues long. Germline CDR1 SGHDN, CDR2 FVKESK. The V end lost 2 bases, the J end lost 1 base, and 36 bases lay between the germline ends.

V is TRBV5-1 and J is TRBJ2-1; D may be TRBD1 (7 bases). The CDR3 covers 15 residues. CDR1 is SGHRS and CDR2 is YFSETQ in the germline V gene. V lost 4 bases, J lost 4 bases, and 15 bases lay in between. The CDR3 DNA reads as TGCGCCAGCAGCACCCAGGGGGAGGTTTACAATGAGCAGTTCTTC. This sequence encodes CASSTQGEVYNEQFF.

The chain has TRBV19 and TRBJ1-6; D may be TRBD1 (6 bases). V lost 4 bases and J lost 2, with 12 bases in between. Germline CDR1 reads LNHDA; CDR2 reads SQIVND (reference sequence). This CDR3 spans 16 amino acids. Here the CDR3 reads CASSSPRDTYNSPLHF. Written as DNA, the CDR3 is TGTGCCAGTAGTAGTCCGAGGGACACCTATAATTCACCCCTCCACTTT.

V is TRBV7-6 and J is TRBJ2-1, with TRBD2 as a possible D gene (6 bases). Trimming shortened V by 3 bases and J by 9 bases, and 15 bases separated the two germline ends. This CDR3 region has 14 residues. The germline CDR1 and CDR2 sequences are SGHVS and FNYEAQ. Here the CDR3 DNA reads TGTGCCAGCAGCTTTCGGGGGAGCGCGGGTGAGCAGTTCTTC. Translating it yields CASSFRGSAGEQFF.

The DNA of the CDR3 is TGTGCCAGCAGTTTAGTTCAGGGCCCCACAGATACGCAGTATTTT. As protein: CASSLVQGPTDTQYF. The chain combines TRBV27 with TRBJ2-3, with a tentative D call TRBD1 (5 bases). The CDR3 runs to 15 residues. V lost 2 bases, J lost 2 bases, and 11 bases lay in between. Germline CDR1 is MNHEY and CDR2 is SMNVEV (reference sequence).

This sequence joins TRBV2 and TRBJ2-1; D may correspond to TRBD1 or TRBD2 (6 bases each). The CDR3 contains 16 residues. Trimming took 4 bases from V and 0 from J, leaving 13 bases between them. Germline CDR1 SNHLY, CDR2 FYNNEI. The CDR3 protein is CASSGGAGSSYNEQFF. The DNA for the CDR3 is TGTGCCAGCAGTGGGGGGGCTGGGAGCTCCTACAATGAGCAGTTCTTC.

CDR3 residues: CASSETGTAPAYEQYF. The CDR3, as DNA: TGCGCCAGCAGCGAAACCGGGACAGCTCCCGCCTACGAGCAGTACTTC. V gene TRBV5-1 combines with J gene TRBJ2-7, with 7 bases fitting TRBD1. The length of the CDR3 is 16 residues. V trimming: 4 bases; J trimming: 2 bases; junction bases outside the gene matches: 12. Germline V gene data show CDR1 as SGHRS and CDR2 as YFSETQ.

The chain has TRBV19 and TRBJ2-7; 8 bases agree with TRBD1. Germline-derived CDR1 and CDR2 are LNHDA and SQIVND (reference sequence). The CDR3 covers 15 residues. The junction had 6 bases not matched to a gene; V was cut back by 5 bases and J by 0 bases. CDR3 in DNA: TGTGCCAGTAGTCCTGACAGGGGAAGCTCCTACGAGCAGTACTTC. This gives the protein CASSPDRGSSYEQYF.

The chain combines TRBV11-3 with TRBJ2-1; D ambiguous. The germline CDR1 and CDR2 sequences are SGHNT and YENEEA. The CDR3 has 14 residues. Trimming stripped 5 bases from V and 8 bases from J, with 16 bases between. The CDR3: CASSLGPDWDEQFF. The CDR3 DNA follows: TGTGCCAGCAGCCTCGGCCCCGACTGGGATGAGCAGTTCTTC.